Listed here is a single T cell receptor beta chain. V lost 8 bases and J 0 bases, leaving 22 bases between the germline ends. This CDR3 is built from 17 residues. Germline V CDR1 and CDR2: SGHTA, FQGNSA. Assay used: immunoSEQ multiplex PCR; TCRdb lists only in-frame clones, some missing. The table lists 78,000 or so clones, approximately 90% of them singletons. The data were obtained in a study of brain T cells in children with intractable seizures. The origin of this receptor is a girl aged 2 to 10 with Rasmussen encephalitis and intractable seizures. The sample was peripheral blood, taken at surgery. The chain joins TRBV7-2 to TRBJ1-2; no definite D call. This CDR3 reads CASYSTGLLASNYGYTF. The CDR3 bases are TGTGCCAGCTATTCGACCGGGCTCCTGGCGTCTAACTATGGCTACACCTTC.